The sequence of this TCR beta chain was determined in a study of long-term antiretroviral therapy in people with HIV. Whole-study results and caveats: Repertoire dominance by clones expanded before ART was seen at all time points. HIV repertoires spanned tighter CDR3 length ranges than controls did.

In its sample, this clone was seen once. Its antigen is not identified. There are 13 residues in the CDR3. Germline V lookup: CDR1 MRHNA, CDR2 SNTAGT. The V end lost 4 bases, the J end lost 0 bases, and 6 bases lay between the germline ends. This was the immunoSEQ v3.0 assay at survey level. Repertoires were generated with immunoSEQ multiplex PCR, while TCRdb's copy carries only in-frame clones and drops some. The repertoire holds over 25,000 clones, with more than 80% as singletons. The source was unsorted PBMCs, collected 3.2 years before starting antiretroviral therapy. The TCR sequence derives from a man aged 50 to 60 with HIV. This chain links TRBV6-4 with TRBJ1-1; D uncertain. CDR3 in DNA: TGTGCCAGCAGTGCACAAGTGAACACTGAAGCTTTCTTT. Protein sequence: CASSAQVNTEAFF.